What follows are 24 T cell receptor beta chains derived from one specimen sequenced in a study of blood T cell repertoires in COVID-19. Sequencing used immunoSEQ multiplex PCR; TCRdb keeps in-frame clones, though not all of them. The sample holds fewer than 350,000 clones, roughly 86% seen once. Sequencing was done on a sample of PBMCs or T cells enriched from blood (not recorded which). These receptors all come from a woman in her twenties or thirties who had been exposed to COVID-19.

The rearrangement joins TRBV5-1 to TRBJ1-2, with 7 nucleotides matching TRBD1. Germline V gene sequence: CDR1 SGHRS, CDR2 YFSETQ. The CDR3 runs to 14 residues. Trimming removed 2 bases from V and 0 bases from J; junction bases left unmatched: 1. CDR3 DNA sequence: TGCGCCAGCAGCTTCCAGGGGGCTAACTATGGCTACACCTTC. It translates to CASSFQGANYGYTF.

The V gene is TRBV27, the J gene TRBJ1-4, with D tentatively TRBD1 (5 bases). The CDR3 sequence is 15 residues long. Trimming shortened V by 2 bases and J by 0 bases, and 7 bases separated the two germline ends. Germline CDR1 reads MNHEY; CDR2 reads SMNVEV (reference sequence). DNA for the CDR3: TGTGCCAGCAGTTTAGGGGGGGCAACTAATGAAAAACTGTTTTTT. It specifies CASSLGGATNEKLFF.

The J gene is TRBJ2-7, the V gene TRBV28; TRBD1 matches at 7 bases. CDR1 is MDHEN, CDR2 SYDVKM, per germline. The CDR3 consists of 16 residues. With V trimmed by 5 bases and J by 2 bases, 12 bases remained unmatched. The CDR3 DNA follows: TGTGCCAGCAGTCCCACCACTCTTCAGGGGGCCTACGAGCAGTACTTC. It yields the protein CASSPTTLQGAYEQYF.

This sequence joins TRBV10-3 and TRBJ1-2; unclear D gene. In germline, CDR1 is ENHRY, CDR2 SYGVKD. The V gene lost 6 bases and the J gene lost 8 bases, with 19 bases spanning the gap. The CDR3 is 14 amino acids. CDR3 protein: CAISSTSGDQGYTF. DNA of the CDR3: TGTGCCATCAGCTCCACCTCCGGGGATCAGGGCTACACCTTC.

V is TRBV27 and J is TRBJ2-1; the match to TRBD2 covers 11 bases. Germline V gene data show CDR1 as MNHEY and CDR2 as SMNVEV (reference sequence). The V and J ends lost 4 bases and 5 bases, in that order; junction bases with no gene match: 10. This CDR3 region has 17 residues. CDR3 region: CASSWSSGRAYDNEQFF. The CDR3 nucleotides are TGTGCCAGCAGTTGGAGTAGCGGGAGGGCCTACGACAATGAGCAGTTCTTC.

V is TRBV28 and J is TRBJ2-4, with D perhaps matching TRBD2 (6 bases). CDR3 length: 16 residues. Between the trimmed V and J ends, which lost 8 bases and 0 bases, there was a span of 17 bases. CDR1 is MDHEN, CDR2 SYDVKM, per germline. The CDR3 DNA sequence: TGTGCCAGCTACCCGACTAGAGGGGTAGCCAAAAACATTCAGTACTTC. Translated, it gives CASYPTRGVAKNIQYF.

V usage is TRBV7-6 and J usage is TRBJ2-5; D is possibly TRBD2 (7 bases). CDR3 length: 16 amino acids. Per the germline V gene, CDR1 is SGHVS and CDR2 is FNYEAQ. V was trimmed by 0 bases and J by 5 bases, leaving 16 bases between them. DNA of the CDR3: TGTGCCAGCAGCTTAGCCCCCGCGGGGGCAGGGGAGACCCAGTACTTC. It yields the protein CASSLAPAGAGETQYF.

The chain uses TRBV7-2 and TRBJ1-4; 8 nucleotides align to TRBD1. J was trimmed by 5 bases and V by 1 base; bases with no gene match: 0. Germline CDR1 SGHTA, CDR2 FQGNSA. This CDR3 spans 14 amino acids. The CDR3 DNA is TGTGCCAGCAGCTTAGGGACAGGGAATGAAAAACTGTTTTTT. It translates to CASSLGTGNEKLFF.

The chain combines TRBV6-6 with TRBJ1-3; possibly TRBD1 for D (5 bases). The CDR3 totals 15 residues. CDR1 is MNHNY, CDR2 SVGAGI, per germline (reference sequence). V was pared by 6 bases and J by 0 bases, with 12 bases between. The CDR3 DNA sequence: TGTGCCAGCAGACCCGGGGGGAGCTCTGGAAACACCATATATTTT. Translated, it gives CASRPGGSSGNTIYF.

V is TRBV9 and J is TRBJ2-7; D possibly corresponds to TRBD2 (7 bases). Trimming removed 5 bases from V and 3 bases from J, with 15 bases in between. Germline loops: CDR1 SGDLS, CDR2 YYNGEE. The CDR3 loop spans 14 amino acids. The CDR3 region is CASSRGGAGYEQYF. DNA for the CDR3: TGTGCCAGCAGTCGTGGGGGGGCCGGCTACGAGCAGTACTTC.

The CDR3 nucleotides are TGTGCCAGCAGCTTACCCTACCGGGCGGGAGAGGTGGACGAGCAGTACTTC. Encoded protein: CASSLPYRAGEVDEQYF. The chain is built from TRBV7-2 and TRBJ2-7; TRBD2 matches at 7 bases. The V and J ends lost 2 bases and 5 bases, in that order; junction bases with no gene match: 15. CDR3 length: 17 residues. Germline V CDR1 and CDR2: SGHTA, FQGNSA.

The genes are TRBV5-1 and TRBJ2-3; 11 bases agree with TRBD2. After removal of 2 bases from V and 3 bases from J, the junction contained 11 bases not matched to a gene. Per germline, CDR1 SGHRS and CDR2 YFSETQ. The CDR3 sequence is 18 residues long. Here the CDR3 DNA reads TGCGCCAGCAGCTTCTTAGCGGGAGGGCCTGGGGGGACAGATACGCAGTATTTT. Its translation: CASSFLAGGPGGTDTQYF.

The chain combines TRBV11-2 with TRBJ2-7; 9 bases align to TRBD1. Germline-derived CDR1 and CDR2 are SGHAT and FQNNGV. The CDR3 totals 14 residues. With V trimmed by 6 bases and J by 4 bases, 7 bases remained unmatched. The CDR3 nucleotides are TGTGCCAGCAGGCTACAGGGGGCACCATACGAGCAGTACTTC. Protein: CASRLQGAPYEQYF.

This sequence joins TRBV28 and TRBJ2-7; 7 bases map to TRBD2. The junction had 3 bases not matched to a gene; V was cut back by 5 bases and J by 2 bases. The germline CDR1 and CDR2 sequences are MDHEN and SYDVKM. The CDR3 is made up of 13 amino acids. The CDR3 DNA is TGTGCCAGCAGTGTCGGGACTACCTACGAGCAGTACTTC. Amino acid sequence: CASSVGTTYEQYF.

This chain links TRBV12-2 with TRBJ2-7; TRBD1 is the table's D call, not checked against the DNA. TRBV12-2 is a known pseudogene. CDR3 length: 16 residues. CDR3 protein: CASRVPPGQGPYEQYF. The CDR3 DNA reads TGTGCAAGTCGTGTCCCCCCGGGACAGGGGCCCTACGAGCAGTACTTC.

This clone has a single count. V and J are TRBV25-1 and TRBJ2-1; D might be TRBD2 (6 bases). This CDR3 spans 15 amino acids. Germline V gene lookup returns CDR1 MGHDK and CDR2 SYGVNS. V lost 6 bases, J lost 1 base, and 13 bases lay in between. The CDR3 sequence is CASRDSGGSYNEQFF. The DNA for the CDR3 is TGTGCCAGCAGGGATAGCGGAGGGTCCTACAATGAGCAGTTCTTC.

This chain joins TRBV24-1 and TRBJ1-2, with 7 bases identical to TRBD1. J was trimmed by 1 base and V by 9 bases; bases with no gene match: 4. Per germline, CDR1 KGHDR and CDR2 SFDVKD. CDR3 length: 13 residues. CDR3 amino acids: CATRDSDNYGYTF. CDR3 coding DNA: TGTGCCACCCGGGACAGCGATAACTATGGCTACACCTTC.

This clone was detected a few times. The J gene is TRBJ1-5, the V gene TRBV15; D ambiguous. Per the germline V gene, CDR1 is LNHNV and CDR2 is YYDKDF (reference sequence). V was cut by 0 bases and J by 13 bases, with 13 bases left in between. The CDR3 covers 13 residues. CDR3 sequence reads: CATSRDLPYRQHF. The CDR3 DNA reads TGTGCCACCAGCAGAGATCTCCCTTATAGACAGCATTTT.

This clone has a single count. This sample includes further DNA sequences coding for the same CDR3. V usage is TRBV7-3 and J usage is TRBJ2-6, with a possible D match to TRBD1 (5 bases). Germline V gene lookup returns CDR1 SGHTA and CDR2 FQGTGA. The CDR3 length is 14 residues. Trimming stripped 6 bases from V and 1 base from J, with 7 bases between. DNA of the CDR3: TGTGCCAGCAGTAGGGGATCTGGGGCCAACGTCCTGACTTTC. This translates into CASSRGSGANVLTF.

This chain uses TRBV19 with TRBJ2-5, with D possibly being TRBD2 (6 bases). CDR3 length equals 16 residues. The V gene lost 1 base and the J gene lost 0 bases, with 12 bases spanning the gap. Germline V gene lookup returns CDR1 LNHDA and CDR2 SQIVND (reference sequence). CDR3 sequence reads: CASSIGSSGHQETQYF. CDR3 bases: TGTGCCAGTAGTATAGGGAGTAGCGGTCACCAAGAGACCCAGTACTTC.

In its sample, this clone was seen once. The rearrangement joins TRBV5-1 to TRBJ2-7; 7 bases map to TRBD1. The J segment lost 6 bases and the V segment lost 4 bases, leaving 13 bases of the junction unmatched. Germline-derived CDR1 and CDR2 are SGHRS and YFSETQ. CDR3 length equals 15 residues. The CDR3, as DNA: TGCGCCAGCAGCCCAGGGACAGAAGGGGTAGGCGAGCAGTACTTC. Its translation: CASSPGTEGVGEQYF.

The V call is TRBV19, the J call TRBJ1-4; TRBD1 matches 8 bases. V gave up 5 bases and J gave up 5 bases; unmatched junction bases: 7. Germline CDR1 reads LNHDA; CDR2 reads SQIVND (reference sequence). The CDR3 has 15 amino acids. Written as DNA, the CDR3 is TGTGCCAGTAGTCCCCAGGACAGGGCCAATGAAAAACTGTTTTTT. The encoded protein is CASSPQDRANEKLFF.

This clone was counted only a few times. The chain has TRBV7-9 and TRBJ2-7; TRBD2 matches 7 bases. Germline lookup yields CDR1 SEHNR and CDR2 FQNEAQ (reference sequence). V gave up 6 bases and J gave up 5 bases; unmatched junction bases: 7. This CDR3 is 13 amino acids long. The CDR3 DNA follows: TGTGCCAGCAGTTCACTTACTAGCGACGAGCAGTACTTC. This gives the protein CASSSLTSDEQYF.

This chain links TRBV27 with TRBJ2-3, with 13 nucleotides matching TRBD2. The J segment lost 5 bases and the V segment lost 6 bases, leaving 2 bases of the junction unmatched. CDR1 is MNHEY, CDR2 SMNVEV, per germline (reference sequence). The CDR3 has 14 amino acids. The CDR3 DNA reads TGTGCCAGCAGGCGACTAGCGGGAGGAGATACGCAGTATTTT. The encoded protein is CASRRLAGGDTQYF.